Each of the 27 T cell receptor beta chains below was sequenced from the same sample in a study of T cell changes during pregnancy in multiple sclerosis. Only in-frame clones appear in the TCRdb table, and some are missing; sequencing was by immunoSEQ multiplex PCR. The sample carries about 62,000 clones, 80% to 90% recorded once. This material consisted of peripheral blood, taken in the first trimester of pregnancy. These TCRs come from a female donor with multiple sclerosis, enrolled in a pregnancy study.

The rearrangement links TRBV7-3 to TRBJ2-7, with TRBD1 matching 12 bases. CDR3 length equals 14 residues. The germline V gene encodes CDR1 SGHTA and CDR2 FQGTGA. The V and J ends lost 5 bases and 5 bases, in that order; junction bases with no gene match: 4. In DNA, the CDR3 is TGTGCCAGCAGCCGCGGGACAGGGGGCGACGAGCAGTACTTC. Encoded protein: CASSRGTGGDEQYF.

The rearrangement links TRBV6-5 to TRBJ2-5, with D maybe TRBD2 (6 bases). V was trimmed by 5 bases and J by 4 bases, leaving 17 bases between them. This CDR3 region has 15 residues. The germline V gene encodes CDR1 MNHEY and CDR2 SVGAGI. CDR3 amino acids: CASSPSFGGRETQYF. The CDR3, as DNA: TGTGCCAGCAGTCCATCCTTCGGGGGACGAGAGACCCAGTACTTC.

The V and J genes are TRBV7-2 and TRBJ2-7; 7 bases match TRBD2. Germline assignment: CDR1 SGHTA and CDR2 FQGNSA. With V trimmed by 2 bases and J by 0 bases, 4 bases remained unmatched. CDR3 length: 15 residues. DNA of the CDR3: TGTGCCAGCAGCTTACGAGCGGGGAACTCCTACGAGCAGTACTTC. This codes for CASSLRAGNSYEQYF.

This clone was observed a single time. V usage is TRBV11-2 and J usage is TRBJ2-1; TRBD2 is a possible D gene (5 bases). Trimming stripped 5 bases from V and 0 bases from J, with 8 bases between. Germline V gives CDR1 SGHAT, CDR2 FQNNGV. The CDR3 is 14 amino acids. Here the CDR3 reads CASSRTSSYNEQFF. CDR3 bases: TGTGCCAGCAGCAGAACTAGCTCCTACAATGAGCAGTTCTTC.

The chain has TRBV27 and TRBJ1-3; TRBD1 matches 8 bases. From germline, CDR1 is MNHEY and CDR2 SMNVEV (reference sequence). Trimming at V came to 6 bases and at J to 5 bases, leaving 3 bases not matched to a gene. The CDR3 length is 13 residues. The CDR3 reads CASRDRDRNTIYF. In DNA form, the CDR3 reads TGTGCCAGCAGGGACAGGGATCGAAACACCATATATTTT.

The CDR3 here is CASSHKWATEAFF. The CDR3 nucleotides read TGTGCCAGCAGCCATAAATGGGCCACTGAAGCTTTCTTT. This chain uses TRBV14 with TRBJ1-1; D ambiguous. The germline gives CDR1 SGHDN, CDR2 FVKESK. This CDR3 comprises 13 residues. The V gene lost 3 bases and the J gene lost 4 bases, with 9 bases spanning the gap.

The rearrangement links TRBV6-5 to TRBJ1-2; 11 bases map to TRBD1. J was trimmed by 6 bases and V by 3 bases; bases with no gene match: 6. The CDR3 covers 15 residues. CDR1 and CDR2 from the germline V gene are MNHEY and SVGAGI. CDR3 bases: TGTGCCAGCAGTTATTATGGACAGGGGGCAGATGGCTACACCTTC. Its translation: CASSYYGQGADGYTF.

This chain connects TRBV29-1 to TRBJ2-5; TRBD1 is a possible D gene (5 bases). Germline V lookup: CDR1 SQVTM, CDR2 ANQGSEA. V lost 7 bases to trimming and J lost 2 bases, with 11 bases between them. This CDR3 region has 12 residues. The chain's CDR3 is CSDRPGQETQYF. The CDR3 DNA reads as TGCAGCGACCGACCAGGGCAAGAGACCCAGTACTTC.

V and J are TRBV7-9 and TRBJ2-7; D possibly corresponds to TRBD2 (5 bases). The length of the CDR3 is 11 residues. CDR1 and CDR2 (germline): SEHNR, FQNEAQ (reference sequence). Trimming shortened V by 4 bases and J by 6 bases, and 7 bases separated the two germline ends. DNA of the CDR3: TGTGCCAGCAGCTCCCGGGGCGAGCAGTACTTC. Its protein is CASSSRGEQYF.

The chain has TRBV6-5 and TRBJ1-1; D is undetermined. V was cut by 2 bases and J by 0 bases, with 7 bases left in between. The CDR3 has 14 amino acids. The germline V gene encodes CDR1 MNHEY and CDR2 SVGAGI. The CDR3 DNA follows: TGTGCCAGCAGTTACGAGGCCTTGAACACTGAAGCTTTCTTT. Its protein is CASSYEALNTEAFF.

The chain employs TRBV5-1 and TRBJ1-1; TRBD1 agrees at 10 bases. The CDR3 contains 14 residues. Germline V CDR1 and CDR2: SGHRS, YFSETQ. V was clipped by 3 bases and J by 5 bases; unmatched bases: 4. CDR3 loop: CASSYRDRGTEAFF. The CDR3 bases are TGCGCCAGCAGCTACCGGGACAGGGGTACTGAAGCTTTCTTT. Complete variable domain (other parts from reference TRBV5-1 and TRBJ1-1): KAGVTQTPRYLIKTRGQQVTLSCSPISGHRSVSWYQQTPGQGLQFLFEYFSETQRNKGNFPGRFSGRQFSNSRSEMNVSTLELGDSALYLCASSYRDRGTEAFFGQGTRLTVV.

The chain uses TRBV5-4 and TRBJ2-7, with 9 bases aligning to TRBD2. The germline CDR1 and CDR2 sequences are SGHNT and YYREEE (reference sequence). Losses at the gene ends were 0 bases for V and 2 bases for J; bases not matched to a gene: 3. This CDR3 comprises 15 residues. CDR3 sequence (DNA): TGTGCCAGCAGCTTGGATCCTAGCGGGGCCTACGAGCAGTACTTC. This translates into CASSLDPSGAYEQYF.

V gene TRBV4-2 combines with J gene TRBJ2-3; maybe TRBD2 (6 bases). Germline V gives CDR1 LGHNA, CDR2 YNFKEQ. Trimming took 4 bases from V and 2 from J, leaving 19 bases between them. This CDR3 is built from 17 residues. The CDR3 reads CASSPKKAGTITDTQYF. CDR3 coding DNA: TGTGCCAGCAGCCCCAAGAAGGCGGGGACGATCACAGATACGCAGTATTTT.

The V call is TRBV6-4, the J call TRBJ2-7; 8 nucleotides align to TRBD2. Germline CDR1 and CDR2: MRHNA and SNTAGT. Losses at the gene ends were 8 bases for V and 11 bases for J; bases not matched to a gene: 11. CDR3 size: 12 residues. The CDR3 protein is CASSGIAGREYF. The CDR3 bases are TGTGCCAGCTCCGGAATAGCGGGGCGGGAGTACTTC.

The chain joins TRBV9 to TRBJ2-5; 7 nucleotides agree with TRBD2. Germline assignment: CDR1 SGDLS and CDR2 YYNGEE. The trim removed 0 bases at V and 4 bases at J, leaving 3 bases unmatched. The CDR3 covers 14 residues. CDR3 amino acids: CASSVGGGLETQYF. The CDR3 region has the DNA TGTGCCAGCAGCGTAGGGGGAGGGTTAGAGACCCAGTACTTC.

This clone has only one observation. This chain uses TRBV7-9 with TRBJ2-3, with 9 nucleotides matching TRBD2. Trimming cost V 1 base and J 2 bases; bases outside gene matches: 1. CDR3 length equals 15 residues. Germline loops: CDR1 SEHNR, CDR2 FQNEAQ (reference sequence). CDR3 nucleotides: TGTGCCAGCAGCTTAGGCGGGAGGGACACAGATACGCAGTATTTT. This codes for CASSLGGRDTDTQYF.

The chain has TRBV10-3 and TRBJ2-7, with 7 positions matching TRBD2. Germline CDR1 ENHRY, CDR2 SYGVKD. Trimming removed 0 bases from V and 3 bases from J; junction bases left unmatched: 11. This CDR3 region has 17 residues. This CDR3 reads CAISESRPGLENYEQYF. The CDR3 nucleotides are TGTGCCATCAGTGAGTCGAGACCCGGACTAGAGAACTACGAGCAGTACTTC.

The DNA for the CDR3 is TGTGCCAGTAGTATAGTGACTAGCGGGGTCTCCTACAATGAGCAGTTCTTC. It yields the protein CASSIVTSGVSYNEQFF. V usage is TRBV19 and J usage is TRBJ2-1, with 11 bases aligning to TRBD2. With 1 base clipped from V and 0 bases from J, the junction kept 2 bases outside the gene matches. The germline V gene has CDR1 LNHDA and CDR2 SQIVND (reference sequence). The CDR3 covers 17 residues.

The chain joins TRBV27 to TRBJ1-1; 10 bases map to TRBD1. Germline CDR1 is MNHEY and CDR2 is SMNVEV (reference sequence). The V and J ends lost 4 bases and 5 bases, in that order; junction bases with no gene match: 4. The CDR3 has 14 amino acids. The DNA for the CDR3 is TGTGCCAGCAGTTGGACAGGGGGGGGGACTGAAGCTTTCTTT. Its protein is CASSWTGGGTEAFF.

V gene TRBV6-5 combines with J gene TRBJ2-3, with 8 positions matching TRBD1. Germline V gene sequence: CDR1 MNHEY, CDR2 SVGAGI. After removal of 10 bases from V and 4 bases from J, the junction contained 13 bases not matched to a gene. The CDR3 has 15 residues. The CDR3 sequence: CATKRTGFISDTQYF. In nucleotides, the CDR3 is TGTGCCACCAAAAGGACAGGGTTTATTTCAGATACGCAGTATTTT.

The rearrangement links TRBV2 to TRBJ1-2; D is perhaps TRBD1 (6 bases). The ends were cut back, 3 bases at V and 6 bases at J, with 14 bases in the middle. Per the germline V gene, CDR1 is SNHLY and CDR2 is FYNNEI. The CDR3 totals 14 residues. In DNA, the CDR3 is TGTGCCAGCAGTGATACGCGGGGGGCACATGGCTACACCTTC. This codes for CASSDTRGAHGYTF.

The rearrangement joins TRBV25-1 to TRBJ2-1; 7 nucleotides match TRBD2. This CDR3 spans 15 amino acids. CDR1 is MGHDK and CDR2 is SYGVNS in the germline V gene. J gave up 1 base and V 3 bases, and 3 bases lay outside the gene matches. The CDR3 DNA reads as TGTGCCAGCAGTGACCCGGGAGGTTCCTACAATGAGCAGTTCTTC. Protein sequence: CASSDPGGSYNEQFF. Together with reference TRBV25-1 and TRBJ2-1, the CDR3 gives the full variable domain: EADIYQTPRYLVIGTGKKITLECSQTMGHDKMYWYQQDPGMELHLIHYSYGVNSTEKGDLSSESTVSRIRTEHFPLTLESARPSHTSQYLCASSDPGGSYNEQFFGPGTRLTVL.

The rearrangement uses TRBV5-6 and TRBJ2-5, with 10 nucleotides matching TRBD1. This CDR3 has 15 amino acids. CDR1 SGHDT and CDR2 YYEEEE come from the germline V gene. Trimming cost V 2 bases and J 5 bases; bases outside gene matches: 6. CDR3 nucleotides: TGTGCCAGCAGCTTAAGGACAGGGGGACGGGAGACCCAGTACTTC. Its translation is CASSLRTGGRETQYF.

The gene calls are TRBV27 and TRBJ1-2, with D tentatively TRBD1 (6 bases). Trimming stripped 7 bases from V and 0 bases from J, with 18 bases between. The CDR3 sequence is 16 residues long. Germline V gene data show CDR1 as MNHEY and CDR2 as SMNVEV (reference sequence). The DNA of the CDR3 is TGTGCCAGCACCAAATACGCGGGGGGCGCTAACTATGGCTACACCTTC. Its protein is CASTKYAGGANYGYTF.

The V gene is TRBV5-4, the J gene TRBJ1-2; D is possibly TRBD1 (6 bases). CDR3 length: 14 residues. In germline, CDR1 is SGHNT, CDR2 YYREEE (reference sequence). V gave up 0 bases and J gave up 4 bases, with 10 bases separating them. This CDR3 reads CASSLAGGAYGYTF. Here the CDR3 DNA reads TGTGCCAGCAGCTTGGCGGGGGGGGCCTATGGCTACACCTTC.

The V and J genes are TRBV18 and TRBJ1-2, with TRBD1 matching over 8 bases. The CDR3 consists of 13 residues. Germline V gives CDR1 KGHSH, CDR2 LQKENI. The trim removed 3 bases at V and 13 bases at J, leaving 10 bases unmatched. DNA for the CDR3: TGTGCCAGCTCACCTCAGGGGGCTGACACCGTCACCTTC. As protein: CASSPQGADTVTF.

The rearrangement uses TRBV11-2 and TRBJ1-3; possibly TRBD1 for D (5 bases). The CDR3 is 15 residues long. Germline V gene data show CDR1 as SGHAT and CDR2 as FQNNGV. The V and J ends lost 8 bases and 4 bases respectively, with 18 bases between them. The CDR3 DNA follows: TGTGCCAGCCGCAGGGCGCAGATCGTAGGAAACACCATATATTTT. It specifies CASRRAQIVGNTIYF.